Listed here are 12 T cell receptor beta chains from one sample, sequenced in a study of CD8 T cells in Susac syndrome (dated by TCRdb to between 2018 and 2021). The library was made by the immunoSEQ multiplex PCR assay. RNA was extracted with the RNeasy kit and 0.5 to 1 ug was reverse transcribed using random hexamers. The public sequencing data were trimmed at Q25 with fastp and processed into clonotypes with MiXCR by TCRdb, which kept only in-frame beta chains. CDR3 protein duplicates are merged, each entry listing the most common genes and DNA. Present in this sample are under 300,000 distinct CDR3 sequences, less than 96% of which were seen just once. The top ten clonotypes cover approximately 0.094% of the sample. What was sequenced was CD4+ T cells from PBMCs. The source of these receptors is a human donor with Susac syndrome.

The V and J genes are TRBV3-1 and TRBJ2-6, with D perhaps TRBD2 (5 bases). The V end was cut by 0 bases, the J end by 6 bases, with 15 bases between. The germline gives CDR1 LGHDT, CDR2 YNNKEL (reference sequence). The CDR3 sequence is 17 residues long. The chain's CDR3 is CASSQELRGREANVLTF. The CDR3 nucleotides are TGTGCCAGCAGCCAAGAACTACGAGGGCGTGAGGCCAACGTCCTGACTTTC.

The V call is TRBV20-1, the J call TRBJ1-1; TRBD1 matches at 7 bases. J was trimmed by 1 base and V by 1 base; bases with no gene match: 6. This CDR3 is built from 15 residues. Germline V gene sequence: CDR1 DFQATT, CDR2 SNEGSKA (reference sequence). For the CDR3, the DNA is TGCAGTGCTAGAGTAGGACGGACAGGGAACACTGAAGCTTTCTTT. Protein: CSARVGRTGNTEAFF.

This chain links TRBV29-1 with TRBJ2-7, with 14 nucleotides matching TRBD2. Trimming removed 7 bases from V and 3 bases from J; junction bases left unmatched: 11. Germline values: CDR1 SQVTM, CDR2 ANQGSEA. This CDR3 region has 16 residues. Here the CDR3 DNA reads TGCAGCGCAGGTCGGGGGGGGACTAGCGGGAGCTACGAGCAGTACTTC. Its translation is CSAGRGGTSGSYEQYF.

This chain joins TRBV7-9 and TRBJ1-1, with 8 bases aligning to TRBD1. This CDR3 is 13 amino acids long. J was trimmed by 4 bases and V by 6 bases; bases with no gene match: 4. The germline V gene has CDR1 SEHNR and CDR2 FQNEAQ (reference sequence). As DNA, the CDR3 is TGTGCCAGCAGTTACGACAGGGGCACTGAAGCTTTCTTT. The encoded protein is CASSYDRGTEAFF. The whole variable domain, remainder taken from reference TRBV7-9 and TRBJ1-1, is DTGVSQNPRHKITKRGQNVTFRCDPISEHNRLYWYRQTLGQGPEFLTYFQNEAQLEKSRLLSDRFSAERPKGSFSTLEIQRTEQGDSAMYLCASSYDRGTEAFFGQGTRLTVV.

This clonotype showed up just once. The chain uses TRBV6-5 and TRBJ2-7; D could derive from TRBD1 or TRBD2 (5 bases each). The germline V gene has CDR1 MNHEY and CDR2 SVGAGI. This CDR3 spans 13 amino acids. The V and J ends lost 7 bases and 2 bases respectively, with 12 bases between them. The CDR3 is CASKSGRTYEQYF. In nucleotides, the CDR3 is TGTGCCAGCAAGTCGGGACGAACCTACGAGCAGTACTTC.

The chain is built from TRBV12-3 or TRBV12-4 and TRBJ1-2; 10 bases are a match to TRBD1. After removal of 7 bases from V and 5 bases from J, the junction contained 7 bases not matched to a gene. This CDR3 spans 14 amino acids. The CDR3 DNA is TGTGCCAGCACCCCGGGACAGGGGTTTTATGGCTACACCTTC. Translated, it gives CASTPGQGFYGYTF.

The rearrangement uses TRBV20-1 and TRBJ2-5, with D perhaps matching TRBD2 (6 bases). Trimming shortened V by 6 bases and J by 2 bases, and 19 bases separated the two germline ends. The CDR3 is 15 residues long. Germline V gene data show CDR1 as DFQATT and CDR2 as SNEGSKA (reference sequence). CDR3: CSANDYPGTQETQYF. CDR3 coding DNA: TGCAGTGCCAACGACTACCCCGGGACTCAAGAGACCCAGTACTTC.

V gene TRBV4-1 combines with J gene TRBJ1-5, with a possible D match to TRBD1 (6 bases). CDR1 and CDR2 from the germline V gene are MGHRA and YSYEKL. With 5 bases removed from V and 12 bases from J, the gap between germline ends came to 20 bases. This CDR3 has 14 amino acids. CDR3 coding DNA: TGCGCCAGCAGCGAAATCGGTGGGGGGCTCAGCCAGCATTTT. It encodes CASSEIGGGLSQHF.

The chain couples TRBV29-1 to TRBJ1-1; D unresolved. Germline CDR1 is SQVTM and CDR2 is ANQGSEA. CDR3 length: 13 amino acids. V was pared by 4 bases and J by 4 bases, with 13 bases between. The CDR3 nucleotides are TGCAGCGTTGGCCTAAGGATGGGCACTGAAGCTTTCTTT. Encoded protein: CSVGLRMGTEAFF. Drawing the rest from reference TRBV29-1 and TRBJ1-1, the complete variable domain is SAVISQKPSRDICQRGTSLTIQCQVDSQVTMMFWYRQQPGQSLTLIATANQGSEATYESGFVIDKFPISRPNLTFSTLTVSNMSPEDSSIYLCSVGLRMGTEAFFGQGTRLTVV.

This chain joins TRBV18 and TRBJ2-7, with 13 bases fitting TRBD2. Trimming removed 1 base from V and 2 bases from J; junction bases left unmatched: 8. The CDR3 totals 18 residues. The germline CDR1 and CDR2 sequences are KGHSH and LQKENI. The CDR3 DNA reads TGTGCCAGCTCACCACAGATTACTAGCGGGAGGGCCGCCTACGAGCAGTACTTC. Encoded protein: CASSPQITSGRAAYEQYF.

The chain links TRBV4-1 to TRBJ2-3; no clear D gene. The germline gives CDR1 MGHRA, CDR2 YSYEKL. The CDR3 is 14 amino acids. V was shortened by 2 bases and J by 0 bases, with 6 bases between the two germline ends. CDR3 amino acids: CASSQTRSTDTQYF. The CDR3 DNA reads TGCGCCAGCAGCCAAACCCGAAGCACAGATACGCAGTATTTT.

The CDR3 protein is CASSLMGVDQPQHF. The CDR3 nucleotides are TGCGCCAGCAGCTTGATGGGGGTTGACCAGCCCCAGCATTTT. This rearrangement joins TRBV5-1 to TRBJ1-5, with a possible D match to TRBD1 (5 bases). The CDR3 covers 14 residues. Trimming removed 1 base from V and 7 bases from J, with 12 bases in between. The germline CDR1 and CDR2 sequences are SGHRS and YFSETQ.